This TCR beta chain emerged from a study of cytomegalovirus exposure and HLA in healthy donors. V was cut by 7 bases and J by 5 bases, with 14 bases left in between. From germline, CDR1 is SQVTM and CDR2 ANQGSEA. CDR3 length equals 12 residues. The protocol was immunoSEQ multiplex PCR, while the TCRdb copy is restricted to in-frame clones and leaves out a portion. The sample lists more than 200,000 clones, roughly 88% seen once, with 3.1% in the top ten. This clone has just a few counts. The sequence was obtained from a woman aged 30 to 39 in good health and CMV-seronegative. The chain combines TRBV29-1 with TRBJ1-2, with D perhaps matching TRBD1 (5 bases). The sequencing input was PBMCs. CDR3 sequence reads: CSAIGTDYGYTF. For the CDR3, the DNA is TGCAGCGCAATTGGGACCGATTATGGCTACACCTTC.